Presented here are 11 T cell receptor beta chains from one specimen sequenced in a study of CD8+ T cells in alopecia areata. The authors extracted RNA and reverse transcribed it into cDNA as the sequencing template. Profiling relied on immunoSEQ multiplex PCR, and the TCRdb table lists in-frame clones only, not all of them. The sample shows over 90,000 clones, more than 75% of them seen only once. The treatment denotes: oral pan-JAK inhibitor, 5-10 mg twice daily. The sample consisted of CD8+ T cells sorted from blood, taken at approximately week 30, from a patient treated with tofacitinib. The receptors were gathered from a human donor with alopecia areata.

Here the CDR3 reads CASSEWGGVNTEAFF. CDR3 in DNA: TGTGCCAGCAGCGAGTGGGGAGGAGTGAACACTGAAGCTTTCTTT. The genes are TRBV9 and TRBJ1-1, with D uncertain. The germline V gene has CDR1 SGDLS and CDR2 YYNGEE. The V end was cut by 3 bases, the J end by 0 bases, with 12 bases between. The CDR3 is made up of 15 amino acids. The full variable domain, completed using reference TRBV9 and TRBJ1-1, is DSGVTQTPKHLITATGQRVTLRCSPRSGDLSVYWYQQSLDQGLQFLIQYYNGEERAKGNILERFSAQQFPDLHSELNLSSLELGDSALYFCASSEWGGVNTEAFFGQGTRLTVV.

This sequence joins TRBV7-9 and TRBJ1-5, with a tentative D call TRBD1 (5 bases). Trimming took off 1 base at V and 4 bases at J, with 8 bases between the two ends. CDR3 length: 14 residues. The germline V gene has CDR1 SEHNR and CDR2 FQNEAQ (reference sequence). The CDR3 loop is CASSLVDTNQPQHF. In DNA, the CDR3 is TGTGCCAGCAGCTTAGTGGACACAAATCAGCCCCAGCATTTT.

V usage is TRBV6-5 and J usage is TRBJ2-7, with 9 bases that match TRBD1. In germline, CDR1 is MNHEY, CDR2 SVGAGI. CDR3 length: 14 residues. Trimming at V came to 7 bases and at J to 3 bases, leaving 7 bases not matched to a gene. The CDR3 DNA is TGTGCCAGCATTGGTGGGACAGGGTTCTACGAGCAGTACTTC. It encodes CASIGGTGFYEQYF.

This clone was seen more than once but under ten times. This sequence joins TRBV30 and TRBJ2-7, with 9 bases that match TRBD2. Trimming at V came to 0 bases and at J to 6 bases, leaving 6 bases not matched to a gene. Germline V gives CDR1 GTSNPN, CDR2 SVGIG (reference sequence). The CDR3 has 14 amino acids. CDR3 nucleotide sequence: TGTGCCTGGAGTGTACCCGTAGCGGGAGCCGAGCAGTACTTC. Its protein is CAWSVPVAGAEQYF.

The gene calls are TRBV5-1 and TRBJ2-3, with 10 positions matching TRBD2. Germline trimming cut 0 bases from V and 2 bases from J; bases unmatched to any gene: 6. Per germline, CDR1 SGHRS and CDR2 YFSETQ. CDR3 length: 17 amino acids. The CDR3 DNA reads TGCGCCAGCAGCTTGGAGTTAGCGGGAGGTTCCACAGATACGCAGTATTTT. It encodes CASSLELAGGSTDTQYF.

CDR3 residues: CASSQAGEGSDTQYF. CDR3 sequence (DNA): TGCGCCAGCAGCCAAGCGGGAGAGGGTTCAGATACGCAGTATTTT. The V and J genes are TRBV4-1 and TRBJ2-3; possible D gene TRBD2, 6 bases. Germline V CDR1 and CDR2: MGHRA, YSYEKL. V lost 1 base and J 4 bases, leaving 12 bases between the germline ends. The CDR3 is 15 amino acids.

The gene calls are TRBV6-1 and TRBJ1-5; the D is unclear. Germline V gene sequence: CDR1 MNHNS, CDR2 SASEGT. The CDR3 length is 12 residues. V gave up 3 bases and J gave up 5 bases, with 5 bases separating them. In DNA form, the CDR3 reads TGTGCCAGCAGTGACTTTGATCAGCCCCAGCATTTT. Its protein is CASSDFDQPQHF.

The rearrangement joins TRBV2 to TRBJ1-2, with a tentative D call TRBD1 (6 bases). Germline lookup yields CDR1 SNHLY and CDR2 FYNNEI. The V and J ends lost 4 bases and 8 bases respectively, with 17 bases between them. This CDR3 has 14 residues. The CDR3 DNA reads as TGTGCCAGCAGTGTCGGTGACGGCAGGGGAGGCTACACCTTC. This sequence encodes CASSVGDGRGGYTF.

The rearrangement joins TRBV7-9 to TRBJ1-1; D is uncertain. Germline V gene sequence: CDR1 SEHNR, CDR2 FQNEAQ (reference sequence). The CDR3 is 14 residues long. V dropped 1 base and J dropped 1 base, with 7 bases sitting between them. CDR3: CASSLVGRNTEAFF. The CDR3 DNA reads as TGTGCCAGCAGCTTAGTCGGTAGGAACACTGAAGCTTTCTTT.

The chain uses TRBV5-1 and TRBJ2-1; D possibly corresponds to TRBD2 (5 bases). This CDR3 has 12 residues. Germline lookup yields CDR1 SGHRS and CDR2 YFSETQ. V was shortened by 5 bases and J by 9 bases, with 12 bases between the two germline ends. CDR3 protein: CASSQLVGEQFF. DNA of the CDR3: TGCGCCAGCAGTCAACTAGTAGGTGAGCAGTTCTTC.

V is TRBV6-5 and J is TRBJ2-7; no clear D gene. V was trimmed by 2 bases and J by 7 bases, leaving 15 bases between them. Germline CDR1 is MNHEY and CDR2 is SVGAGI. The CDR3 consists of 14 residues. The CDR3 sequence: CASSYEQTTLEQYF. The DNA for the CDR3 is TGTGCCAGCAGTTACGAACAGACCACCCTGGAGCAGTACTTC.